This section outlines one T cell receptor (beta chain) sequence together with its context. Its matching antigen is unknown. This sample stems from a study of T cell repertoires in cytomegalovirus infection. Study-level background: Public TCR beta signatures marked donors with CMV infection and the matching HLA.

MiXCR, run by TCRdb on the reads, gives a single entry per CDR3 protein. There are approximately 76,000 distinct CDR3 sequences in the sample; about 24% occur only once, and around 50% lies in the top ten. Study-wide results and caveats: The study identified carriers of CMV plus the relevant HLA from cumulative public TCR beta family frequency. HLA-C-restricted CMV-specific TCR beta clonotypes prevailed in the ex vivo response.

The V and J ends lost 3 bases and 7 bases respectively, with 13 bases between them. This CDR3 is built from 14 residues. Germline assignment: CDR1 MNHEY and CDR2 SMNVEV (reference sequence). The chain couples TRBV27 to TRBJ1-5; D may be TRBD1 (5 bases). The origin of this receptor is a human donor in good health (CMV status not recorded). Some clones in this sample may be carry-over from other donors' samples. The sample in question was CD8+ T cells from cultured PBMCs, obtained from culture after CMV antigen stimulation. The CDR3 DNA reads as TGTGCCAGCAGTTTCTCCGGGACGGTACAGCCCCAGCATTTT. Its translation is CASSFSGTVQPQHF.